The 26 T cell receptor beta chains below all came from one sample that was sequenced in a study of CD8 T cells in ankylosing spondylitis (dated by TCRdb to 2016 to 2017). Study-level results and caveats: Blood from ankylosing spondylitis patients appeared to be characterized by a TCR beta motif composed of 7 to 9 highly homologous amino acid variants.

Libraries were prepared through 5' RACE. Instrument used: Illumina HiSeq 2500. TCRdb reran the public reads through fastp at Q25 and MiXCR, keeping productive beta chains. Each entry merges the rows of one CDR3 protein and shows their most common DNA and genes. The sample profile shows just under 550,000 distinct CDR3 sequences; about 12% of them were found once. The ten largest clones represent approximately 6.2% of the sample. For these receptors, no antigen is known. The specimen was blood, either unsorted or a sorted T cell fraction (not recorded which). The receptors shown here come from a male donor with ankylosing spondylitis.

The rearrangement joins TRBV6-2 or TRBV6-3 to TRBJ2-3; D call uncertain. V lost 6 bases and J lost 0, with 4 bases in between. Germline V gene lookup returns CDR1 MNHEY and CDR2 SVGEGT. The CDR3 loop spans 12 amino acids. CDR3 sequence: CASRSSTDTQYF. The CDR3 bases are TGTGCCAGCAGGAGTAGCACAGATACGCAGTATTTT.

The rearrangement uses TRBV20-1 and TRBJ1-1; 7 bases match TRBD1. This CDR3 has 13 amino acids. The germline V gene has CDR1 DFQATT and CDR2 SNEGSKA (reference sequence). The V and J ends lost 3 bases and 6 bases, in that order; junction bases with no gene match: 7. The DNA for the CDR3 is TGCAGTGCTAGTGAGGGGGCGGCCGCTGAAGCTTTCTTT. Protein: CSASEGAAAEAFF.

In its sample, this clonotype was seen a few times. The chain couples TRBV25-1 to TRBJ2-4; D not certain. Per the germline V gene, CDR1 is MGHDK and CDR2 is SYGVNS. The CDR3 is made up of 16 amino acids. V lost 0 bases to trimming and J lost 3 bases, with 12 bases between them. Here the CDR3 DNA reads TGTGCCAGCAGTGAATACGAGACCCACGTCAAAAACATTCAGTACTTC. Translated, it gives CASSEYETHVKNIQYF.

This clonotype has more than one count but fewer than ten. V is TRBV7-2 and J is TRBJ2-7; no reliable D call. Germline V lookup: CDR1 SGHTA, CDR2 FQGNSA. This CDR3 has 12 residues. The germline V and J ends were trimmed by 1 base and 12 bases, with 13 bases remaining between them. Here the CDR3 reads CASSLVGRRPYF. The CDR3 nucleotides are TGTGCCAGCAGCTTAGTTGGGCGCCGCCCGTACTTC.

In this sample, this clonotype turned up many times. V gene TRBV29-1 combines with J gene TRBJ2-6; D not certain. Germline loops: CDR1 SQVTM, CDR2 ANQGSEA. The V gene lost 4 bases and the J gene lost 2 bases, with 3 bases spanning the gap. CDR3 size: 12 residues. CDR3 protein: CSVGAGANVLTF. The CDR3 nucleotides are TGCAGCGTTGGGGCTGGGGCCAACGTCCTGACTTTC.

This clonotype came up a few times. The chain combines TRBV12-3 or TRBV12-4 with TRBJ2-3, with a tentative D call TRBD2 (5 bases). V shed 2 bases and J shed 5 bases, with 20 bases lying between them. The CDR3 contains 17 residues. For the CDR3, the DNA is TGTGCCAGCAGTTTATTTTTTCTAGCTTCCCAGCAAGATACGCAGTATTTT. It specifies CASSLFFLASQQDTQYF.

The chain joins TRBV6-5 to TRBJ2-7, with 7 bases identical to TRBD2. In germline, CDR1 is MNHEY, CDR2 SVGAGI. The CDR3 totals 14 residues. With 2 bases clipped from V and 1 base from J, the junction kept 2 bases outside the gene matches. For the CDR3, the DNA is TGTGCCAGCAGTTACGGTAGCGGGTCCTACGAGCAGTACTTC. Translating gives CASSYGSGSYEQYF.

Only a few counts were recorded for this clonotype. The CDR3 DNA follows: TGTGCCAGCAGTTCCAAGTGGGGGGGATACTACAATGAGCAGTTCTTC. Encoded protein: CASSSKWGGYYNEQFF. This chain joins TRBV28 and TRBJ2-1, with 7 bases that match TRBD2. Germline V gene data show CDR1 as MDHEN and CDR2 as SYDVKM. V was pared by 4 bases and J by 3 bases, with 9 bases of the junction left unmatched. The CDR3 is made up of 16 amino acids.

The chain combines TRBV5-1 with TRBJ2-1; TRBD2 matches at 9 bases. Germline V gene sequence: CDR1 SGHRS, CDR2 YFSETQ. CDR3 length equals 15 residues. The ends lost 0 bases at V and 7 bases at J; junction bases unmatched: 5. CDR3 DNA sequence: TGCGCCAGCAGCTTGGCCGCTAGCGGGACTAATGAGCAGTTCTTC. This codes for CASSLAASGTNEQFF.

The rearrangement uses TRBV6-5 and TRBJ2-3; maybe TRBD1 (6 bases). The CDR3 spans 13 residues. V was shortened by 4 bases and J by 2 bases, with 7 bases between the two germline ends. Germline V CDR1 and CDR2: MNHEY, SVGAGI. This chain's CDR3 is CASSSGHTDTQYF. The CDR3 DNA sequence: TGTGCCAGCAGTTCGGGACACACAGATACGCAGTATTTT.

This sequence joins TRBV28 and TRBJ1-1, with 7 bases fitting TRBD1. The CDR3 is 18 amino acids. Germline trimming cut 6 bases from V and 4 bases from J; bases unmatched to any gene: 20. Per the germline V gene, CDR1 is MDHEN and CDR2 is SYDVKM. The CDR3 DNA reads TGTGCCAGCAGCCTACCTAGGGGACAGTTCCTCGAAGGCACTGAAGCTTTCTTT. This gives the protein CASSLPRGQFLEGTEAFF.

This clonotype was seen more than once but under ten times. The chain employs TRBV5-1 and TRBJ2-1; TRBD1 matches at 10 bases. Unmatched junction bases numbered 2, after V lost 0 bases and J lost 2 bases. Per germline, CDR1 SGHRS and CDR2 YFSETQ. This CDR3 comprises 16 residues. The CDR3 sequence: CASSLVGTGAYNEQFF. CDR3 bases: TGCGCCAGCAGCTTGGTCGGGACAGGGGCCTACAATGAGCAGTTCTTC.

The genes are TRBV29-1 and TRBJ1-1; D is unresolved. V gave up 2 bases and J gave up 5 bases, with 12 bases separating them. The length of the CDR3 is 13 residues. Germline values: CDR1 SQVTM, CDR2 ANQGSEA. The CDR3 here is CSVELWSRTEAFF. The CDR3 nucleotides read TGCAGCGTTGAATTATGGTCCCGGACTGAAGCTTTCTTT.

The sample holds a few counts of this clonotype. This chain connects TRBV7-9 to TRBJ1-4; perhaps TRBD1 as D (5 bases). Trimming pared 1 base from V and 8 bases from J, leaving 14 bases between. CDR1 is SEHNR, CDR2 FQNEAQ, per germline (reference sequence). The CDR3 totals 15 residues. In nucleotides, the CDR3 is TGTGCCAGCAGCTTAGATGTTCAGGGAAGCGAAAAACTGTTTTTT. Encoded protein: CASSLDVQGSEKLFF. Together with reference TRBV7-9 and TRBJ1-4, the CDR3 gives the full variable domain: DTGVSQNPRHKITKRGQNVTFRCDPISEHNRLYWYRQTLGQGPEFLTYFQNEAQLEKSRLLSDRFSAERPKGSFSTLEIQRTEQGDSAMYLCASSLDVQGSEKLFFGSGTQLSVL.

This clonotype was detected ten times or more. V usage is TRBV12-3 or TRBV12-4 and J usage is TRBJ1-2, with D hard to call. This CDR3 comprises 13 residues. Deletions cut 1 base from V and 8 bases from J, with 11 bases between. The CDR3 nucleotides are TGTGCCAGCAGTTTAGTTCAGACAATCGGCTACACCTTC. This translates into CASSLVQTIGYTF.

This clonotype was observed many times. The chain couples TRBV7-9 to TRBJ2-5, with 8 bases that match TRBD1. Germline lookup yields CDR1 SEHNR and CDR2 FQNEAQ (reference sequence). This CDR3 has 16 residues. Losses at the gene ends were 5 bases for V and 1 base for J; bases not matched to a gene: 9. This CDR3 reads CASSPSGTGAQETQYF. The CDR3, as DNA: TGTGCCAGCAGCCCGTCCGGGACAGGAGCCCAAGAGACCCAGTACTTC.

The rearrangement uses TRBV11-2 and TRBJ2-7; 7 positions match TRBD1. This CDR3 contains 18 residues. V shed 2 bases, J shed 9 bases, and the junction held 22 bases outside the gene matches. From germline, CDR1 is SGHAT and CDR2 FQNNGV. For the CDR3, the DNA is TGTGCCAGCAGCTTACGGGACAGCCCGGTAGGGTTTTCGTCCGGGCAGTACGTC. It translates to CASSLRDSPVGFSSGQYV.

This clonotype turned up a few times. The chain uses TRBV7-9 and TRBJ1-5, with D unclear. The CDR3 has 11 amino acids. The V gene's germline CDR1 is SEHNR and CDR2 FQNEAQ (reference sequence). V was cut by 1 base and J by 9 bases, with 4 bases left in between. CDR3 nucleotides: TGTGCCAGCAGCTTAGATGGGCCCCAGCATTTT. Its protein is CASSLDGPQHF.

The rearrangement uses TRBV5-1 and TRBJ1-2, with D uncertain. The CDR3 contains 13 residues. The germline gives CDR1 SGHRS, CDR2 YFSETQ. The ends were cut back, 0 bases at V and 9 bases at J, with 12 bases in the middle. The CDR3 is CASSLEGGLSYTF. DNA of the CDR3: TGCGCCAGCAGCTTGGAGGGAGGGTTGAGCTACACCTTC.

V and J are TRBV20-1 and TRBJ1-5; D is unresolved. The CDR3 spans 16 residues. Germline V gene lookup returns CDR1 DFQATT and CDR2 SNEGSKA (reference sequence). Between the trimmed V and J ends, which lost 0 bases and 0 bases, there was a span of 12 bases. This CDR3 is CSARDSGSYSNQPQHF. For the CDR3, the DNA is TGCAGTGCTAGAGATTCGGGCAGTTATAGCAATCAGCCCCAGCATTTT.

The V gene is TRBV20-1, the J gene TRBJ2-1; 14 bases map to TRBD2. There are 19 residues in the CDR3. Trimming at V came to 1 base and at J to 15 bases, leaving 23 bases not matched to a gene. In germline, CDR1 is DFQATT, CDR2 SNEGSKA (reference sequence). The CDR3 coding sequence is TGCAGTGCTAGAGCCCCGGGACTAGCGGGAGTAGGTACCTACAATGAGGTGTTCTTC. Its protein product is CSARAPGLAGVGTYNEVFF.

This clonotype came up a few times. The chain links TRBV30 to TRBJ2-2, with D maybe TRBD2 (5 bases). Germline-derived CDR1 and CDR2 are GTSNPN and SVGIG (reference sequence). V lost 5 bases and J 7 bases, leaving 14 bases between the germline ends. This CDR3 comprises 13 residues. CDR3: CAWAQRVDGELFF. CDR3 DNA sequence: TGTGCCTGGGCCCAGAGGGTCGACGGGGAGCTGTTTTTT.

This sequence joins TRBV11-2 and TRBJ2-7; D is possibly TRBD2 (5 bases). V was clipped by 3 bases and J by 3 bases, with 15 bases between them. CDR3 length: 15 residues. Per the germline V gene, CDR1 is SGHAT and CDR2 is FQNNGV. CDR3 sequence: CASSFSAGRNYEQYV. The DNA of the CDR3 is TGTGCCAGCAGCTTTTCGGCGGGCAGAAACTACGAGCAGTACGTC.

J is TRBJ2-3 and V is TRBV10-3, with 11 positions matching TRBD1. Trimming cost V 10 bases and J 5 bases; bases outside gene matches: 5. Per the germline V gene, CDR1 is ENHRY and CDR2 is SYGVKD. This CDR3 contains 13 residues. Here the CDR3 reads CATRGQGGDTQYF. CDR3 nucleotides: TGTGCCACGCGGGGACAGGGGGGAGATACGCAGTATTTT.

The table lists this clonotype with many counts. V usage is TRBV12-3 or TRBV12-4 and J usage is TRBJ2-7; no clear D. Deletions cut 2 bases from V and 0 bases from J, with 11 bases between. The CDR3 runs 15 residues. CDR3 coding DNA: TGTGCCAGCAGTTTAATACCGGAGAACTCCTACGAGCAGTACTTC. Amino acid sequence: CASSLIPENSYEQYF.

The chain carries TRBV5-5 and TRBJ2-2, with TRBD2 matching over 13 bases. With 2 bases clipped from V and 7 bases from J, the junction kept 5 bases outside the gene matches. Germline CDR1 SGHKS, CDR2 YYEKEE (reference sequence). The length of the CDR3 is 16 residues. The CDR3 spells CASSLLAGGPHGELFF. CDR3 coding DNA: TGTGCCAGCAGCTTACTAGCGGGAGGGCCCCACGGGGAGCTGTTTTTT.